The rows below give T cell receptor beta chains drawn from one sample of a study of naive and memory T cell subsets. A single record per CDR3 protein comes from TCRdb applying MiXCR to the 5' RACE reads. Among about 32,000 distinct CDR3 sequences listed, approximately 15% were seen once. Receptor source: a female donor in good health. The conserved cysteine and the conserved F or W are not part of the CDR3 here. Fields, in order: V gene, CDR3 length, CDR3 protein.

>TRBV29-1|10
SAVVGSQPQH
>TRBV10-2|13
ASSESWQAQRTQY
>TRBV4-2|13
ASSSRGIQLETQY
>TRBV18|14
ASSPPGNDRNSPLH
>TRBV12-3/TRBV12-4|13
ASSPTRGQNYGYT
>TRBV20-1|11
SATQGGNQPQH
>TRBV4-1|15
ASSQEVTGRDPYEQY
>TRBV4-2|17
ASSQVSSSGTGNSYEQY
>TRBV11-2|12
ASSLTGVAYEQY
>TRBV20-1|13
SASEGTFSGNTIY
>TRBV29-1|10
SVVRQGDEQF
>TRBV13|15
ASSQGFRGTSRYEQY
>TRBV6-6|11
ASSRTANTEAF
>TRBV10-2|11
ASSWDRDSEQY
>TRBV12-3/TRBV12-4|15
ASSNPGQLATNYGYT
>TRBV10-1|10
ASRGNNSPLH
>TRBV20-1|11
SVKPGQHYEQY
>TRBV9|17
ASSSSGLAGGNSYNEQF
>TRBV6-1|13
ASSSRGFGTDTQY
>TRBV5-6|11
ASKTLQYYGYT
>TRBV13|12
ASSLAPGGHEQY
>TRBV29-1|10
SEARPGDTQY
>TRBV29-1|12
SVVIRTGVGEQY
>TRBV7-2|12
ASSRETSGNTIY
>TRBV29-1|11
SARNRVAGELF
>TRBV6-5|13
ASRYHRGVNTEAF
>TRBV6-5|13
ASSYSRPLNTEAF
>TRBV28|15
ASRYHHRVAGANVLT
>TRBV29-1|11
SVEGKTGGGYT
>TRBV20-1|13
SARNLDTDYNEQF
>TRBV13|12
ASSLAEENTEAF
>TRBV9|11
ASSVEPVNEQF
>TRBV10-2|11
ASYGQGAHGYT
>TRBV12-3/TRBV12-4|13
ASSSPERGAYEQY
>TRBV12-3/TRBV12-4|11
ASSTGREGGYT
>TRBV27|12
ASSLRNPNSPLH
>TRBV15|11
ATSRGQGREQF